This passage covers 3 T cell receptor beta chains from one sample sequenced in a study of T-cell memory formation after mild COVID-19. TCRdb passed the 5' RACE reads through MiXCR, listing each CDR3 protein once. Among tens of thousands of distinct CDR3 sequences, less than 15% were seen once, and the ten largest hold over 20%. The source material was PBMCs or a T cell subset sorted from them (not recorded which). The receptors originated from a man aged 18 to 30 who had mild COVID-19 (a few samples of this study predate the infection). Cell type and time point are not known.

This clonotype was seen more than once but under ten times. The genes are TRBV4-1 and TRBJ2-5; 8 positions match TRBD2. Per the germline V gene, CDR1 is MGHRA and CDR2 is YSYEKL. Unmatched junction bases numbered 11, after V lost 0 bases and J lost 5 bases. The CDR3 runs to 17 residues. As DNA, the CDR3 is TGCGCCAGCAGCCAAGATCGGGGGGGCGCGGGTTTCGAGACCCAGTACTTC. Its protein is CASSQDRGGAGFETQYF.

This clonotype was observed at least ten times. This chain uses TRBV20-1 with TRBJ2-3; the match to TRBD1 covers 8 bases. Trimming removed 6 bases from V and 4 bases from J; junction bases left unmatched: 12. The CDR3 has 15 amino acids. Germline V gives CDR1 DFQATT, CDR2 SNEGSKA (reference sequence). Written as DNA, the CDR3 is TGCAGTGCCCCTATGGCAGGGGGCGGTTCAGATACGCAGTATTTT. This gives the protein CSAPMAGGGSDTQYF.

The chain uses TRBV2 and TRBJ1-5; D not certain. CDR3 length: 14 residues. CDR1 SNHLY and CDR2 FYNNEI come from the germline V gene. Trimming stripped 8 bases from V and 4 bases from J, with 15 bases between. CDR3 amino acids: CASGRDPQNQPQHF. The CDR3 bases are TGTGCCAGCGGGAGGGATCCGCAGAATCAGCCCCAGCATTTT.